This is a list of T cell receptor beta chains from one sample in a study of kidney transplant recipient with SARS-CoV-2 infection. TCRdb used MiXCR to reprocess the reads, holding one entry per CDR3 protein. The repertoire includes 200,000 to 300,000 distinct CDR3 sequences, under 35% of them detected once, and roughly 7% sits in the top ten. Sample: a blood sample, taken at baseline and on day 111 from a kidney transplant recipient. The receptors were sampled from a young adult male patient who had COVID-19 and was a kidney transplant recipient. The graft donor may have contributed some T cells. The CDR3 runs from the conserved cysteine through the conserved F or W. Clone size appears in some rows only: once, few, many, or a class for an expanded clone.

TRBJ1-6 | TRBV30 | many | CAWEIGGSYNSPLHF
TRBJ1-2 | TRBV6-5 | many | CASSYQGQTNAVNYGYTF
TRBJ2-1 | TRBV27 | few | CASSPLDWRFGTGAVLEQFF
TRBJ1-1 | TRBV29-1 | many | CSVGDSKNTEAFF
TRBJ1-4 | TRBV7-6 | many | CASSYAAGTGNEKLFF
TRBJ1-2 | TRBV6-4 | many | CASSRAPSHGKTYGYTF
TRBJ1-6 | TRBV5-5 | . | CASSFQGTENSPPHF
TRBJ2-6 | TRBV6-2/TRBV6-3 | . | CASSYSVSGANVLTF
TRBJ2-7 | TRBV5-1 | many | CASSLGNRDSYEQYF
TRBJ1-2 | TRBV28 | many | CASRPGRYGYTF
TRBJ2-1 | TRBV3-1 | few | CASSLLTSGRVNEQFF
TRBJ2-5 | TRBV12-5 | . | CASGPDRGGETQYF
TRBJ2-3 | TRBV12-2 | . | CASRLAGEKLAISTDTQYF
TRBJ2-2 | TRBV29-1 | many | CSVRGTGGHSNTGELFF
TRBJ1-1 | TRBV5-6 | . | CASSFIHTEAFF
TRBJ2-7 | TRBV5-1 | many | CASSRDRESEQYF
TRBJ1-2 | TRBV18 | . | CASSSVWDIWKTYGYTF